The T cell receptor beta chain described here comes from a study of blood T cell repertoires in COVID-19. The table came from immunoSEQ multiplex PCR; TCRdb's copy has only in-frame clones and leaves some out. This table holds some 360,000 clones, approximately 91% found once. V lost 4 bases and J 0 bases, leaving 9 bases between the germline ends. This CDR3 has 15 residues. In germline, CDR1 is MGHRA, CDR2 YSYEKL. Sequencing was done on a sample of PBMCs or T cells enriched from blood (not recorded which). This receptor was identified in a woman aged 25 to 39 who had been exposed to COVID-19. The gene calls are TRBV4-1 and TRBJ2-2; the D gene is possibly TRBD1 (6 bases). Written as DNA, the CDR3 is TGCGCCAGCAGCCCGGACAGTCCGAACACCGGGGAGCTGTTTTTT. As protein: CASSPDSPNTGELFF.